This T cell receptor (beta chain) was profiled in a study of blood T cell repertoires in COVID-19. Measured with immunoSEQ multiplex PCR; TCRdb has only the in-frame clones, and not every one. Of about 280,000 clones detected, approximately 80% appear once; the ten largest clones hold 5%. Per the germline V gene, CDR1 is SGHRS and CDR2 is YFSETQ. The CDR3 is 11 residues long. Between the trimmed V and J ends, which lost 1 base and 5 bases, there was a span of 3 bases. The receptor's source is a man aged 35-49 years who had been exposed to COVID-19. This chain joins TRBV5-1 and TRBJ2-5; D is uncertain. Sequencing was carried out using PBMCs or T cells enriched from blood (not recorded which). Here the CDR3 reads CASSLRETQYF. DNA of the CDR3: TGCGCCAGCAGCTTGCGGGAGACCCAGTACTTC.